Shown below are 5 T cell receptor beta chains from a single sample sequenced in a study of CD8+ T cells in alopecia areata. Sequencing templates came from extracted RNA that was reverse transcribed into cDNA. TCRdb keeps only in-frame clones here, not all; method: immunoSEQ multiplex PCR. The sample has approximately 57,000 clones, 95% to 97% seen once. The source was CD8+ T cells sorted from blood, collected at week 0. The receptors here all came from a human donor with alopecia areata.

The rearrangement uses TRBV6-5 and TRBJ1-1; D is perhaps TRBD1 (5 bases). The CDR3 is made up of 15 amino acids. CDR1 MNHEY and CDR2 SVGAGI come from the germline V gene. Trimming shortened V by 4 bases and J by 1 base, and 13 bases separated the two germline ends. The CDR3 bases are TGTGCCAGCAGTTTTCGGACGGACAAGAACACTGAAGCTTTCTTT. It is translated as CASSFRTDKNTEAFF.

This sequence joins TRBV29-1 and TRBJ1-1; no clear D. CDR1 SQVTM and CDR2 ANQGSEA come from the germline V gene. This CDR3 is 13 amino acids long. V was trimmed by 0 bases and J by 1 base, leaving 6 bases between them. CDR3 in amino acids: CSVEDQENTEAFF. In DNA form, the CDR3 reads TGCAGCGTTGAAGATCAAGAGAACACTGAAGCTTTCTTT.

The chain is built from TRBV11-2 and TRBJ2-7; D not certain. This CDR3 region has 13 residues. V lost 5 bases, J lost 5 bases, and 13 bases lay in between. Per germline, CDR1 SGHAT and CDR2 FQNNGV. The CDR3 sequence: CASSPKARDEQYF. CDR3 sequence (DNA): TGTGCCAGCAGCCCTAAAGCCCGGGACGAGCAGTACTTC.

The CDR3 DNA is TGTGCCAGCGAAGGTGAGGACAGCTACGAGCAGTACTTC. Protein sequence: CASEGEDSYEQYF. J is TRBJ2-7 and V is TRBV2, with D maybe TRBD1 (6 bases). CDR1 SNHLY and CDR2 FYNNEI come from the germline V gene. The length of the CDR3 is 13 residues. V was clipped by 8 bases and J by 3 bases, with 14 bases between them.

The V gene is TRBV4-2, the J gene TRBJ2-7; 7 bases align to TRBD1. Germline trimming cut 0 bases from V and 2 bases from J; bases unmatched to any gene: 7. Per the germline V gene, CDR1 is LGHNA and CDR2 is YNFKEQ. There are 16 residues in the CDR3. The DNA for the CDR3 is TGTGCCAGCAGCCAAGAGACAGGGATGGGTGCCTACGAGCAGTACTTC. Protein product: CASSQETGMGAYEQYF.